In this sample, the clone carrying this T cell receptor delta chain turned up many times. Its antigen is unidentified. The data stem from a study of γδ T cells in repeated Plasmodium falciparum infection. Study-level background: Sampling occurred at baseline, pre-infection for selected infections, and 21 days post-infection.

With 1 base clipped from V and 0 bases from J, the junction kept 9 bases outside the gene matches. The CDR3 extends over 17 amino acids. Germline V gene lookup returns CDR1 GEAIGNYY and CDR2 EKD. Bulk repertoires came from Vgamma9/Vdelta2+ or Vdelta2-negative gammadelta T cells flow-sorted from PBMC. Study-wide results and caveats: Vdelta2-negative gammadelta repertoires, largely Vdelta1+, seemingly showed infection-driven waves of new clonal selection.

Both TRG and TRD chains were sequenced from each sorted sample. TCRdb fed the multiplex PCR reads into CATT to redo clone calling. Of 75,000 to 95,000 delta-chain clones in the sample, less than 1% were seen once. The sample taken for sequencing was gamma-delta T cells from blood. The origin of this receptor is a pool of human donors (malaria-infected and uninfected, not separated). The chain joins TRDV2 to TRDJ1; 8 bases fit TRDD3. CDR3 nucleotide sequence: TGTGCCTGTGACACGGTTTCCTCACTGGGGGACACCGATAAACTCATCTTT. Translation gives CACDTVSSLGDTDKLIF.